The T cell receptor beta chain described here comes from a study of technical replicates of blood from a handful of donors (dated by TCRdb to the late 2010s). The library was obtained by the immunoSEQ multiplex PCR assay. Here the immuneACCESS table is served through TCRdb, limited to in-frame sequences with V and J called. Missing clones are a known gap in these copies; in checked studies unresolved V genes cover under half, and the rest lacks a known reason. The sample profile shows just over 95,000 clones; under 97% of them were found once. The ten top clones hold approximately 0.23% of the sample. The V and J ends are trimmed by 7 bases and 10 bases, leaving 14 bases between them. The CDR3 runs 13 amino acids, cysteine and phenylalanine included. Only the CDR3 region is kept as DNA, spanning 39 bases read in frame from base 1. The CDR1 and CDR2 encoded by the germline V gene are MNHEY and SVGAGI.

A word on this clone: The antigen it recognizes is unknown. There are no base qualities to consult, and no much larger clone falls within one base.

The TCR sequence derives from a human donor in good health. Sequences were obtained from T cells isolated from PBMCs. The sequence is built from TRBV6-5 and TRBJ1-6, and TRBD1 may be the D gene, going by 5 matching bases. In nucleotide form, the sequence is TGTGCCAGCAAGCAGGGAAATACATCACCCCTCCACTTT. Protein translation: CASKQGNTSPLHF.